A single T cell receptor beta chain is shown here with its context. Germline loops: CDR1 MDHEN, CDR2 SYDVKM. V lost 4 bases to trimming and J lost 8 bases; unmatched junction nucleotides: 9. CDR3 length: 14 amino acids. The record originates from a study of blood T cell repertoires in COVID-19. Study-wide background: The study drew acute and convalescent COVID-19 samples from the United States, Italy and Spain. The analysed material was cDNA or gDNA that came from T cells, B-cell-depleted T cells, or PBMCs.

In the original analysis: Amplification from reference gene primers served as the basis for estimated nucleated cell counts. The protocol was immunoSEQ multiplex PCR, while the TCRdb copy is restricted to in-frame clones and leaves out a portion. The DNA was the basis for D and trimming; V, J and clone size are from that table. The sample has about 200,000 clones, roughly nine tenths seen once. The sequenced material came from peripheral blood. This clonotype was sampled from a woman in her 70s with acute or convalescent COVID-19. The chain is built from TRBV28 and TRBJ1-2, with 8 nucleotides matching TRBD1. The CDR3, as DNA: TGTGCCAGCAGTTCAGGACAGGGCCCTGCGGGCTACACCTTC. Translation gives CASSSGQGPAGYTF.